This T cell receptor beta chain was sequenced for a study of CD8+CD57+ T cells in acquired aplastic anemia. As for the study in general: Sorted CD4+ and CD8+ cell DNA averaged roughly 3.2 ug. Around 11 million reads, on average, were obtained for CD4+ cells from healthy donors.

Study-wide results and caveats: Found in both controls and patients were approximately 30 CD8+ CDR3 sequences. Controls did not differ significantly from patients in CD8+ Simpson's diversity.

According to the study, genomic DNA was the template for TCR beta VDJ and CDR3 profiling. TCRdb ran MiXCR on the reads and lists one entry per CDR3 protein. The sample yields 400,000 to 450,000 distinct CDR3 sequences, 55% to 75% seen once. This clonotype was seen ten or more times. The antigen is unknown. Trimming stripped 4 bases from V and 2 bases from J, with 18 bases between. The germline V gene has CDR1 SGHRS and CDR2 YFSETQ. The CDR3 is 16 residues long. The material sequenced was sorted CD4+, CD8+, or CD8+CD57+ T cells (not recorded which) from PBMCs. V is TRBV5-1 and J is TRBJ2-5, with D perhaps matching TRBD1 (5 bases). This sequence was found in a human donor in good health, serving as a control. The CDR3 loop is CASSRTDRLEQETQYF. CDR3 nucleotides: TGCGCCAGCAGCCGAACAGACAGACTGGAGCAAGAGACCCAGTACTTC.